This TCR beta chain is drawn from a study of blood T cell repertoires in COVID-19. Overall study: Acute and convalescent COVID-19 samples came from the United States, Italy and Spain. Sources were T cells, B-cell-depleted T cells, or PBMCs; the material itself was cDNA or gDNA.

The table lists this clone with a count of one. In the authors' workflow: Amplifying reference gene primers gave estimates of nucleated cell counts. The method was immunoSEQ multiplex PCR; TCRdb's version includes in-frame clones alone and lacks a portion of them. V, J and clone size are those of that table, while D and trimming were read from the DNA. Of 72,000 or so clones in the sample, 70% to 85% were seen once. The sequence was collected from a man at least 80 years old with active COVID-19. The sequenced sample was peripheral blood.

CDR3 residues: CASGTPRRSGNTIYF. The DNA for the CDR3 is TGTGCCAGCGGGACTCCTAGACGCTCTGGAAACACCATATATTTT. J is TRBJ1-3 and V is TRBV19; tentative D call: TRBD1 (5 bases). The CDR3 covers 15 residues. In germline, CDR1 is LNHDA, CDR2 SQIVND (reference sequence). V was shortened by 9 bases and J by 0 bases, with 15 bases between the two germline ends. The full variable domain, in which reference TRBV19 and TRBJ1-3 provide the parts outside the CDR3, is DGGITQSPKYLFRKEGQNVTLSCEQNLNHDAMYWYRQDPGQGLRLIYYSQIVNDFQKGDIAEGYSVSREKKESFPLTVTSAQKNPTAFYLCASGTPRRSGNTIYFGEGSWLTVV.